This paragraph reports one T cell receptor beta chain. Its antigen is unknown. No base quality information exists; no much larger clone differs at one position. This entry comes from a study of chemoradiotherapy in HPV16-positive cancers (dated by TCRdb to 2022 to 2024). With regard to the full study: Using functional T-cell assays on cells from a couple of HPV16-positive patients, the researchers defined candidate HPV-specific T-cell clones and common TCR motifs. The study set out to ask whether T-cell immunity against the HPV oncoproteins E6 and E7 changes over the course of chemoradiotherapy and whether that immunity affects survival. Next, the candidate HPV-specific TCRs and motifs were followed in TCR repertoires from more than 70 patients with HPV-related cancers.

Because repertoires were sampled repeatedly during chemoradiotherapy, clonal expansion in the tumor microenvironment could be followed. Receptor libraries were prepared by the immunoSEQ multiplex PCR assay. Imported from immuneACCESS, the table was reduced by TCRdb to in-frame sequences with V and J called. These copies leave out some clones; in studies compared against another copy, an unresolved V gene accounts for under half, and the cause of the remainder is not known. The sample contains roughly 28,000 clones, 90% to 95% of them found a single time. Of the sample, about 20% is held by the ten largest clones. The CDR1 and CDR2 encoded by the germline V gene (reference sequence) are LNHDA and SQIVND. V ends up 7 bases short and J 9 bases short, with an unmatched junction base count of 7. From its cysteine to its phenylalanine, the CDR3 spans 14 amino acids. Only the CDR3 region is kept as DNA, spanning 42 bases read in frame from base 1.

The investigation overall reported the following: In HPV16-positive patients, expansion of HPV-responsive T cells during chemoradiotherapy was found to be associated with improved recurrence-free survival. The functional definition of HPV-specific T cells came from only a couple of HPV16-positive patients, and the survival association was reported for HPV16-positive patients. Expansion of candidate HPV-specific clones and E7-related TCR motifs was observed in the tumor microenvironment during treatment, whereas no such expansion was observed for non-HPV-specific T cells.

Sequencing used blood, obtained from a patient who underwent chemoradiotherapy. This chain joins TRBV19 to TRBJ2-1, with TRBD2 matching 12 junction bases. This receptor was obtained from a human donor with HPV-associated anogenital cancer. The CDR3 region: CASTSLAGGVEQFF. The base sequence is TGTGCCAGTACCTCACTAGCGGGAGGCGTTGAGCAGTTCTTC.